The 3 T cell receptor beta chains reported below all come from one sample, sequenced in a study of Tregs in tolerant kidney transplant recipients. The assay was immunoSEQ multiplex PCR, and TCRdb's table has in-frame clones only and misses some. The table lists tens of thousands of clones, roughly 84% of them singletons. Sequencing was carried out using CD4+ T cells from blood. The source of these receptors is a human donor in good health.

Note on this clone: Other DNA variants within this sample encode the same CDR3. This chain links TRBV5-1 with TRBJ2-1, with 8 bases matching TRBD2. V trimming: 2 bases; J trimming: 5 bases; junction bases outside the gene matches: 6. Germline lookup yields CDR1 SGHRS and CDR2 YFSETQ. The CDR3 is 15 residues long. CDR3 in DNA: TGCGCCAGCAGCTTTGGCCTAGCGGGTGACAATGAGCAGTTCTTC. Translation gives CASSFGLAGDNEQFF.

The V gene is TRBV29-1, the J gene TRBJ2-3; no firm D call. The V end was cut by 7 bases, the J end by 4 bases, with 9 bases between. The germline gives CDR1 SQVTM, CDR2 ANQGSEA. The CDR3 runs 11 residues. The CDR3 loop is CSADMADTQYF. The CDR3 bases are TGCAGCGCCGACATGGCAGATACGCAGTATTTT.

This clone was recorded a few times. The chain employs TRBV28 and TRBJ1-5, with D maybe TRBD1 (5 bases). The CDR3 covers 14 residues. Germline assignment: CDR1 MDHEN and CDR2 SYDVKM. Trimming shortened V by 3 bases and J by 1 base, and 7 bases separated the two germline ends. The CDR3 sequence is CASSFRASNQPQHF. In nucleotides, the CDR3 is TGTGCCAGCAGTTTCAGGGCCAGCAATCAGCCCCAGCATTTT.